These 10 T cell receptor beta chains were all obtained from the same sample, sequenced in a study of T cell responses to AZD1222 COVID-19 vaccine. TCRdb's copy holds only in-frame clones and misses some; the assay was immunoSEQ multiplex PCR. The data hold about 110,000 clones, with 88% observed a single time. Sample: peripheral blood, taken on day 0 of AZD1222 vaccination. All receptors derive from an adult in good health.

The CDR3 is CASSALQGNTEAFF. CDR3 sequence (DNA): TGTGCCAGCAGCGCGTTACAGGGGAACACTGAAGCTTTCTTT. The chain has TRBV7-9 and TRBJ1-1, with D perhaps TRBD1 (6 bases). Per the germline V gene, CDR1 is SEHNR and CDR2 is FQNEAQ (reference sequence). Trimming took 5 bases from V and 1 from J, leaving 11 bases between them. The CDR3 is made up of 14 amino acids.

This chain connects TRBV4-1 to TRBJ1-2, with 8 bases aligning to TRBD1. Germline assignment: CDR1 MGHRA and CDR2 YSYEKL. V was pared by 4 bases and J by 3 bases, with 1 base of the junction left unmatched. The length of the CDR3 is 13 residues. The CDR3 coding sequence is TGCGCCAGCAGCCTGGGACAGGACTATGGCTACACCTTC. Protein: CASSLGQDYGYTF.

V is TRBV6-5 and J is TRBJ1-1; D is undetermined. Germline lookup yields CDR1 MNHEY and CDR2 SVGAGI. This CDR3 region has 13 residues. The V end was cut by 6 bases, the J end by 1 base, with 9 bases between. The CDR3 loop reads CASRPFGNTEAFF. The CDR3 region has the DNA TGTGCCAGCAGGCCGTTTGGGAACACTGAAGCTTTCTTT.

The CDR3 DNA sequence: TGTGCCAGCAGCTTAGGGGGTCGGGGGGCTCGTGGATCACCCCTCCACTTT. Its protein is CASSLGGRGARGSPLHF. The J gene is TRBJ1-6, the V gene TRBV7-6; D may be TRBD1 (6 bases). Deletions cut 1 base from V and 10 bases from J, with 20 bases between. Germline V gene lookup returns CDR1 SGHVS and CDR2 FNYEAQ. The CDR3 is 17 residues long. The variable domain in full, with the rest retrieved from reference TRBV7-6 and TRBJ1-6, is GAGVSQSPRYKVTKRGQDVALRCDPISGHVSLYWYRQALGQGPEFLTYFNYEAQQDKSGLPNDRFSAERPEGSISTLTIQRTEQRDSAMYRCASSLGGRGARGSPLHFGNGTRLTVT.

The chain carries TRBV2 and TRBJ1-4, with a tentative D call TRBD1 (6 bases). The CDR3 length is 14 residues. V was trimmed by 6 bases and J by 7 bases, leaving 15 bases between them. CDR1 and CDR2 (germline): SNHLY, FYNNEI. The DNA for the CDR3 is TGTGCCAGCAGCCCCGACAGGAACGGTGAAAAACTGTTTTTT. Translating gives CASSPDRNGEKLFF.

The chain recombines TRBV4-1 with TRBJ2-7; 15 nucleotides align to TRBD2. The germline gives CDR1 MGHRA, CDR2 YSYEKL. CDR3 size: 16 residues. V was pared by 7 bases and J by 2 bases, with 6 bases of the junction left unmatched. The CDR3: CASMGLAGGQPYEQYF. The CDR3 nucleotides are TGCGCCAGCATGGGACTAGCGGGGGGCCAACCCTACGAGCAGTACTTC.

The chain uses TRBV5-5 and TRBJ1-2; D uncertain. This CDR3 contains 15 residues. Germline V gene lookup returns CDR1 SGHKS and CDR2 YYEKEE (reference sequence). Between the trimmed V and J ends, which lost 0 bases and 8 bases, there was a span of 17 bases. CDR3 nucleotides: TGTGCCAGCAGCTTGGAATGGCGGCAGTACATAGGCTACACCTTC. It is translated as CASSLEWRQYIGYTF. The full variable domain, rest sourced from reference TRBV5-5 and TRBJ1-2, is DAGVTQSPTHLIKTRGQQVTLRCSPISGHKSVSWYQQVLGQGPQFIFQYYEKEERGRGNFPDRFSARQFPNYSSELNVNALLLGDSALYLCASSLEWRQYIGYTFGSGTRLTVV.

CDR3 sequence reads: CASSLGVSGADHTEAFF. CDR3 DNA: TGTGCCAGCAGCTTAGGGGTCTCGGGGGCAGATCACACTGAAGCTTTCTTT. The V call is TRBV7-8, the J call TRBJ1-1, with a weak D call TRBD1 (6 bases). The length of the CDR3 is 17 residues. Trimming removed 1 base from V and 3 bases from J, with 18 bases in between. CDR1 SGHVS and CDR2 FQNEAQ come from the germline V gene. Full variable domain (remainder filled in from reference TRBV7-8 and TRBJ1-1): GAGVSQSPRYKVAKRGQDVALRCDPISGHVSLFWYQQALGQGPEFLTYFQNEAQLDKSGLPSDRFFAERPEGSVSTLKIQRTQQEDSAVYLCASSLGVSGADHTEAFFGQGTRLTVV.

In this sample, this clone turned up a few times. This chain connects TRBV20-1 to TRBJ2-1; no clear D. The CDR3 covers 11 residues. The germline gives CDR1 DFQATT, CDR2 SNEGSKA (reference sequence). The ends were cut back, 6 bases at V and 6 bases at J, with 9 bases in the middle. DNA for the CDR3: TGCAGTGCCGAGAGCTTCAATGAGCAGTTCTTC. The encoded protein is CSAESFNEQFF.

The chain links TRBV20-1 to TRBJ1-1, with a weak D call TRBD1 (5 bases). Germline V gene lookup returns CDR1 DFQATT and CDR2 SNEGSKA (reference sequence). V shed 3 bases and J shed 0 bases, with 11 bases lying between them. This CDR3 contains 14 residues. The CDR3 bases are TGCAGTGCTAGTCGGGGCCCCATGAACACTGAAGCTTTCTTT. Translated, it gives CSASRGPMNTEAFF.